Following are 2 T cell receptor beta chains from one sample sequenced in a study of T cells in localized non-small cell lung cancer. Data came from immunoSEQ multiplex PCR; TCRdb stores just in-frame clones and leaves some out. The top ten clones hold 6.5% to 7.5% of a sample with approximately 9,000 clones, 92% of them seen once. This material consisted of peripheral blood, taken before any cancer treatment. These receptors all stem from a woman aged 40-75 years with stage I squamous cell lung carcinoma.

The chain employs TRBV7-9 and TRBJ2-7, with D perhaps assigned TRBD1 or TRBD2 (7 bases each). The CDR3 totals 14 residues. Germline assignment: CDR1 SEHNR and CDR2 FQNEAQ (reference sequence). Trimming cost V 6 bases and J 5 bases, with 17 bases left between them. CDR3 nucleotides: TGTGCCAGCAGTCCACGGGGAGGGGGCGACGAGCAGTACTTC. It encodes CASSPRGGGDEQYF.

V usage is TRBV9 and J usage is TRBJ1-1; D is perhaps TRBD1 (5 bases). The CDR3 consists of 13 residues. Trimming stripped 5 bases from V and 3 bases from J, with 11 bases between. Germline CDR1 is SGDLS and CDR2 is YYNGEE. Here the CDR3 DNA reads TGTGCCAGCAGTACTGGGGGGTACACTGAAGCTTTCTTT. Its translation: CASSTGGYTEAFF.